The clone carrying this T cell receptor beta chain was picked up a small number of times. Its target is not known. This specimen comes from a study of CD8 T cells in ankylosing spondylitis. Study conclusions and caveats: Reported data indicate significant enrichment of disease-linked clones within matched ankylosing spondylitis synovial fluid.

Trimming shortened V by 2 bases and J by 6 bases, and 8 bases separated the two germline ends. Germline CDR1 and CDR2: MNHEY and SVGAGI. The CDR3 covers 14 residues. From the 5' RACE reads, TCRdb called clonotypes with MiXCR, one entry per CDR3 protein. The repertoire includes some 39,000 distinct CDR3 sequences, around 15% of them detected once, and roughly 32% sits in the top ten. The source of this sequence is a male donor with ankylosing spondylitis. Source material: synovial fluid, either unsorted or a sorted T cell fraction (not recorded which). The rearrangement links TRBV6-5 to TRBJ1-6; no reliable D call. This chain's CDR3 is CASSYDDFNSPLHF. CDR3 nucleotide sequence: TGTGCCAGCAGTTACGACGACTTTAATTCACCCCTCCACTTT.